The present TCR beta chain was sequenced within a study of T cell responses to AZD1222 COVID-19 vaccine. The study, taken as a whole, reports: Donor demographics were predominantly white British with a female majority; clonal diversity may be underestimated. Spike-specific TCR breadth and depth both grew after two AZD1222 doses.

The method was immunoSEQ multiplex PCR; TCRdb's version includes in-frame clones alone and lacks a portion of them. The data show about 78,000 clones, approximately 85% seen once. Germline CDR1 is SEHNR and CDR2 is FQNEAQ (reference sequence). V dropped 4 bases and J dropped 5; count of bases not matched to a gene: 4. The CDR3 covers 14 residues. A note on this clone: Its specificity is unknown.

The sequence came from an adult in good health. This sequence joins TRBV7-9 and TRBJ2-3; 9 positions agree with TRBD2. The source was peripheral blood, collected on day 0 of MenACWY control vaccination. DNA of the CDR3: TGTGCCAGCAGCTGGGTAGCGGGGGTAGATACGCAGTATTTT. Protein sequence: CASSWVAGVDTQYF.